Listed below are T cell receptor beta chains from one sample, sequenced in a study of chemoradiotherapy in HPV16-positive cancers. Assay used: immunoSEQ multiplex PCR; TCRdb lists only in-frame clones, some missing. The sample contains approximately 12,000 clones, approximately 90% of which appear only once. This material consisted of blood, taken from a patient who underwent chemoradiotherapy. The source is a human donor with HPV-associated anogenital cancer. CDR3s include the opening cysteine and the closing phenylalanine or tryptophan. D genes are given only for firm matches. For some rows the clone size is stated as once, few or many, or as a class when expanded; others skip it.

TGCGCCAGCAGCCAAGCTCTCACCGGGGAGCTGTTTTTT,CASSQALTGELFF,TRBJ2-2,.,TRBV4-3,.
TGCGCCAGCAGCCCTCCCGACAGGGCAACAGATACGCAGTATTTT,CASSPPDRATDTQYF,TRBJ2-3,TRBD1,TRBV4-1,.
TGTGCCAGCAGCTTATGGGACAGTACCAACAATGAGCAGTTCTTC,CASSLWDSTNNEQFF,TRBJ2-1,TRBD1,TRBV7-3,.
TGTGCCAGCTCACAGAGTCTCGCGGGACAGGGTGTTCGCTACACCTTC,CASSQSLAGQGVRYTF,TRBJ1-2,TRBD1,TRBV18,.
TGTGCCAGCAGGCAAACGACAGCTGGGGCCAACGTCCTGACTTTC,CASRQTTAGANVLTF,TRBJ2-6,.,TRBV2,.
TGTGCCAGTAGTATTCAGGGGGAAGGCTATGGCTACACCTTC,CASSIQGEGYGYTF,TRBJ1-2,TRBD1,TRBV19,.
TGCGCCAGCAGCCAAGATACTGTGTCAGGGGTTAAAGCTTTCTTT,CASSQDTVSGVKAFF,TRBJ1-1,.,TRBV4-3,few
TGTGCCAGCTCAATATCGCCCACAGATACGCAGTATTTT,CASSISPTDTQYF,TRBJ2-3,.,TRBV18,.
TGTGCCATCGGTATCTCTGGAAACACCATATATTTT,CAIGISGNTIYF,TRBJ1-3,.,TRBV10-3,.
TGTGCCAGCAGCGTATCTGGTTCCACAGATACGCAGTATTTT,CASSVSGSTDTQYF,TRBJ2-3,.,TRBV9,.
TGTGCCAGCAGGTGGACAGGGGACCCCGGGGAGCTGTTTTTT,CASRWTGDPGELFF,TRBJ2-2,TRBD1,TRBV7-9,.
TGTGCCAGCAGCGTAGAGTGGCAAGCGGGGGGCCCCGAGCAGTTCTTC,CASSVEWQAGGPEQFF,TRBJ2-1,TRBD2,TRBV9,.
TGTGCCAGTAGTATAGAAGACAGGCGTGAAGAAAAACTGTTTTTT,CASSIEDRREEKLFF,TRBJ1-4,.,TRBV19,few
TGTGCCAGTAGTACTCTGATCTCAAGCACTGAAGCTTTCTTT,CASSTLISSTEAFF,TRBJ1-1,.,TRBV19,.
TGTGCCAGCAGTGTTGAGGGAGCGGGGGCGGGGCAGTTCTTC,CASSVEGAGAGQFF,TRBJ2-1,TRBD2,TRBV2,.
TGCGCCAGCAGCTTGCACCTTGGACAGGGAAACACCATATATTTT,CASSLHLGQGNTIYF,TRBJ1-3,.,TRBV5-1,.
TGTGCCAGCAGCTTAAGGACAGGGGGAGACTATGGCTACACCTTC,CASSLRTGGDYGYTF,TRBJ1-2,TRBD1,TRBV7-9,.
TGTGCCAGCAGCTTTTTACTCGACAGGCCGAACACTGAAGCTTTCTTT,CASSFLLDRPNTEAFF,TRBJ1-1,.,TRBV7-8,.
TGTGCCAGTAGTCTGACAGGGTATGGCACAGATACGCAGTATTTT,CASSLTGYGTDTQYF,TRBJ2-3,TRBD1,TRBV19,.
TGTGCCAGCAGCTACACCACAGGGAGAAGAACCGGGGAGCTGTTTTTT,CASSYTTGRRTGELFF,TRBJ2-2,.,TRBV11-2,once
TGTGCCAGCAGCTTAAGAGGAGACAATGAGCAGTTCTTC,CASSLRGDNEQFF,TRBJ2-1,.,TRBV7-3,.
TGTGCCAGCAGCGTAGGAGGCGGCCGCTACGAGCAGTACTTC,CASSVGGGRYEQYF,TRBJ2-7,.,TRBV9,.
TGTGCCAGCAGCTGGGGGGGCCAGACCTATGGCTACACCTTC,CASSWGGQTYGYTF,TRBJ1-2,.,TRBV7-9,.
TGTGCCAGCCATCCCGCTAGCGGGGGCGTAGCCGGGGAGCTGTTTTTT,CASHPASGGVAGELFF,TRBJ2-2,TRBD2,TRBV7-8,.
TGTGCCAGCAGCCCAGGAGGGGTAGAGCAGTACTTC,CASSPGGVEQYF,TRBJ2-7,.,TRBV5-4,.
TGTGCCAGCAGCCAAGATGCCCTGGCGGCCTCCTACGAGCAGTACTTC,CASSQDALAASYEQYF,TRBJ2-7,.,TRBV14,.
TGTGCCAGCAGCCCCGGGACAAACGCGAACACCGGGGAGCTGTTTTTT,CASSPGTNANTGELFF,TRBJ2-2,.,TRBV7-6,.
TGTGCCAGCGGTGGGAGACAGGGGTCACAAGAGACCCAGTACTTC,CASGGRQGSQETQYF,TRBJ2-5,TRBD1,TRBV9,.
TGCGCCAGCAGCCATGCTCCAGGGTCTTTAATTTGGGAGACCCAGTACTTC,CASSHAPGSLIWETQYF,TRBJ2-5,.,TRBV4-1,.
TGTGCCAGCGTACAGGGGTTTTTCACTGAAGCTTTCTTT,CASVQGFFTEAFF,TRBJ1-1,TRBD1,TRBV2,.
TGTGCCAGCAGCCAAGAACTGGGCGTCCGCACTGAAGCTTTCTTT,CASSQELGVRTEAFF,TRBJ1-1,.,TRBV14,.
TGTGCCAGCAGCTTGGCAGGGGTAGCGATCACCTACGAGCAGTACTTC,CASSLAGVAITYEQYF,TRBJ2-7,.,TRBV5-4,.
TGTGCCAGCAGTGTAAAGGGGGGAACCCACGAGCAGTACTTC,CASSVKGGTHEQYF,TRBJ2-7,.,TRBV2,.
TGTGCCAGCAGTGAAGAGGGGACCGGGGAGCTGTTTTTT,CASSEEGTGELFF,TRBJ2-2,.,TRBV6-4,once
TGTGCCAGCGGGACAGGGGATGTTGAAAAACTGTTTTTT,CASGTGDVEKLFF,TRBJ1-4,TRBD1,TRBV27,.
TGTGCCAGCAGTTACGGGTCAGCGAACACTGAAGCTTTCTTT,CASSYGSANTEAFF,TRBJ1-1,.,TRBV6-6,.
TGTGCCAGCAGCCAAGCGGTGGGGACTTCCCTCTTC,CASSQAVGTSLF,TRBJ1-2,.,TRBV14,.
TGCGCCAGCAGCGCCCGACATGAGGCCCCCTACGAGCAGTACTTC,CASSARHEAPYEQYF,TRBJ2-7,.,TRBV5-1,.
TGTGCCATCAGTGAGTCGAATCGGCTAGGCGGGGAGCTGTTTTTT,CAISESNRLGGELFF,TRBJ2-2,.,TRBV10-3,.
TGTGCCAGCAGAACGGGGGGGCCGTCCAACGAGCAGTACTTC,CASRTGGPSNEQYF,TRBJ2-7,TRBD2,TRBV27,.
TGTGCCAGCAGCTTAGCGTCTGTCTACAATGAGCAGTTCTTC,CASSLASVYNEQFF,TRBJ2-1,.,TRBV7-8,once
TGTGCCAGCAGCTTAACCTTAGTACAGGGGACCTACAATGAGCAGTTCTTC,CASSLTLVQGTYNEQFF,TRBJ2-1,TRBD1,TRBV11-2,.
TGTGCCAGCAGCGGACAGGGGGCTCACGGGGAGCTGTTTTTT,CASSGQGAHGELFF,TRBJ2-2,TRBD1,TRBV9,.
TGTGCCAGCAGCCAAGGGAACAAGGCCTTTGAAGCTTTCTTT,CASSQGNKAFEAFF,TRBJ1-1,.,TRBV4-2,.
TGTGCCAGCGTCCAGTTCCGCGGAATGCGCGATACGCAGTATTTT,CASVQFRGMRDTQYF,TRBJ2-3,.,TRBV7-2,.